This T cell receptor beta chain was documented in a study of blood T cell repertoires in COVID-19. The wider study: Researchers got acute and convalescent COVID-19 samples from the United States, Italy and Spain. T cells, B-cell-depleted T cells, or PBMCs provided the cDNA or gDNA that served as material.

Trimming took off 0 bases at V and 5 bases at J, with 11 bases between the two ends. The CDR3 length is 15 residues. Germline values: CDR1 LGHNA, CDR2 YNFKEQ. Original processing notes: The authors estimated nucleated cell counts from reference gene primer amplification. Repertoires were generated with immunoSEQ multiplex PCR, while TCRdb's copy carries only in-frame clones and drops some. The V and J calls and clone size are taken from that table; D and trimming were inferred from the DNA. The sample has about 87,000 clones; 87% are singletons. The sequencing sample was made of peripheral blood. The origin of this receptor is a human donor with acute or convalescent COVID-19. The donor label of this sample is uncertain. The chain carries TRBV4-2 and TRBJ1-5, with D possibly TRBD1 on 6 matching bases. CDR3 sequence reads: CASSQEGAGDQPQHF. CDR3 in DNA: TGTGCCAGCAGCCAAGAGGGGGCAGGAGATCAGCCCCAGCATTTT.